A selection of T cell receptor beta chains follows, all from one sample in a study of CD8 T cells in Susac syndrome. TCRdb reanalysed the immunoSEQ multiplex PCR reads using MiXCR and keeps one entry per CDR3 protein. The sample lists about 120,000 distinct CDR3 sequences; around 90% were seen once. The sample was CD4+ T cells from PBMCs. Receptors were obtained from a human donor in good health. The CDR3 runs from the conserved cysteine through the conserved F or W. Each record gives: CDR3 length, clone size, V gene, J gene, D gene, CDR3 protein, CDR3 DNA. D genes are given only for firm matches. The size entry is marked missing in some rows and otherwise reads once, few, many or a size class.

15	-	TRBV29-1	TRBJ1-2	-	CSVEANDLTGYGYTF	TGCAGCGTTGAAGCCAACGACCTTACAGGCTATGGCTACACCTTC
14	-	TRBV5-1	TRBJ2-5	TRBD1	CASSLTGGSETQYF	TGCGCCAGCAGCCTTACAGGGGGAAGCGAGACCCAGTACTTC
13	-	TRBV29-1	TRBJ1-2	TRBD1	CSVRQGAGYGYTF	TGCAGCGTTCGACAGGGGGCCGGCTATGGCTACACCTTC
15	once	TRBV20-1	TRBJ1-5	-	CSARVVTFPNGPQHF	TGCAGTGCTAGAGTAGTGACTTTCCCAAATGGGCCCCAGCATTTT
11	-	TRBV29-1	TRBJ2-1	-	CSSAWNNEQFF	TGCAGCTCAGCGTGGAACAATGAGCAGTTCTTC
14	few	TRBV19	TRBJ2-2	-	CASSIGQNTGELFF	TGTGCCAGTAGTATCGGACAGAACACCGGGGAGCTGTTTTTT
11	-	TRBV20-1	TRBJ1-4	-	CSARVGEKLFF	TGCAGTGCTAGAGTTGGTGAAAAACTGTTTTTT
14	-	TRBV6-2/TRBV6-3	TRBJ1-1	TRBD1	CASSPDRESTEAFF	TGTGCCAGCAGCCCCGACAGGGAGTCCACTGAAGCTTTCTTT
17	-	TRBV27	TRBJ2-1	-	CASSREDRGSSYNEQFF	TGTGCCAGCAGTCGGGAAGACAGAGGGAGCTCCTACAATGAGCAGTTCTTC
19	-	TRBV4-2	TRBJ1-2	TRBD1	CASSQDVVDRGPLNYGYTF	TGTGCCAGCAGCCAAGATGTCGTGGACAGGGGGCCCCTTAACTATGGCTACACCTTC
13	-	TRBV29-1	TRBJ2-7	TRBD1	CSVERTGFHEQYF	TGCAGCGTTGAACGGACAGGGTTCCACGAGCAGTACTTC
11	-	TRBV7-2	TRBJ2-7	-	CASRTGYEQYF	TGTGCCAGCAGAACCGGGTACGAGCAGTACTTC
14	-	TRBV19	TRBJ2-3	-	CASSKADPTDTQYF	TGTGCCAGTAGTAAGGCGGACCCCACAGATACGCAGTATTTT